The 27 T cell receptor beta chains below were found in one sample sequenced in a study of cytomegalovirus exposure and HLA in healthy donors. PCR used 60 Vbeta primers and 13 Jbeta primers. Profiled with immunoSEQ multiplex PCR; TCRdb holds only in-frame clones, not every one. The profile shows roughly 120,000 clones, roughly 79% of them singletons. Source material: PBMCs. These receptors originate from a young woman in good health and CMV-seronegative.

J is TRBJ2-3 and V is TRBV7-9; TRBD2 matches at 11 bases. CDR3 size: 15 residues. With 6 bases clipped from V and 5 bases from J, the junction kept 7 bases outside the gene matches. The germline V gene encodes CDR1 SEHNR and CDR2 FQNEAQ (reference sequence). CDR3 nucleotides: TGTGCCAGCAGTTCCCAGGGACTAGCGGAAGATACGCAGTATTTT. Its protein product is CASSSQGLAEDTQYF.

The table lists this clone with a count of one. The rearrangement joins TRBV7-3 to TRBJ2-3; tentatively, D is TRBD2 (5 bases). Trimming cost V 1 base and J 6 bases, with 11 bases left between them. From germline, CDR1 is SGHTA and CDR2 FQGTGA. The CDR3 has 14 residues. CDR3 residues: CASSLNPGSDTQYF. CDR3 bases: TGTGCCAGCAGCTTAAATCCGGGGTCGGATACGCAGTATTTT.

The chain is built from TRBV2 and TRBJ2-2, with 11 bases that match TRBD2. J was trimmed by 7 bases and V by 6 bases; bases with no gene match: 7. The germline V gene has CDR1 SNHLY and CDR2 FYNNEI. The CDR3 is 15 residues long. The CDR3 is CASRQLAGADGELFF. In DNA, the CDR3 is TGTGCCAGCAGACAACTAGCGGGAGCGGACGGGGAGCTGTTTTTT.

J is TRBJ1-1 and V is TRBV27; D perhaps matches TRBD1 (6 bases). Per germline, CDR1 MNHEY and CDR2 SMNVEV (reference sequence). CDR3 length: 14 amino acids. V dropped 5 bases and J dropped 6 bases, with 16 bases sitting between them. The CDR3 DNA reads TGTGCCAGCAGTCCCCGGAGGGGGGGCCCTGAAGCTTTCTTT. Its protein is CASSPRRGGPEAFF.

In its sample, this clone was seen a few times. The chain is built from TRBV27 and TRBJ1-1; no clear D gene. CDR3 length: 21 residues. CDR1 and CDR2 from the germline V gene are MNHEY and SMNVEV (reference sequence). Trimming removed 6 bases from V and 0 bases from J, with 32 bases in between. The CDR3 protein is CASSPPLTPLTTLYMNTEAFF. DNA of the CDR3: TGTGCCAGCAGCCCCCCCCTTACCCCACTCACGACACTTTACATGAACACTGAAGCTTTCTTT.

V usage is TRBV11-2 and J usage is TRBJ2-5, with 7 bases matching TRBD1. Near its end, the DNA agrees better with TRBJ2-7, so the J call may be wrong. This CDR3 has 14 residues. Germline V gene sequence: CDR1 SGHAT, CDR2 FQNNGV. CDR3 protein: CASSRQGIVYEQYF. The CDR3 nucleotides are TGTGCCAGCAGCCGACAGGGAATCGTTTACGAGCAGTACTTC.

V gene TRBV15 combines with J gene TRBJ1-1; 7 positions match TRBD1. Germline V lookup: CDR1 LNHNV, CDR2 YYDKDF (reference sequence). Losses at the gene ends were 4 bases for V and 6 bases for J; bases not matched to a gene: 8. This CDR3 has 14 residues. The CDR3 is CATSIDRVSAEAFF. The DNA of the CDR3 is TGTGCCACCAGCATAGACAGGGTTTCGGCTGAAGCTTTCTTT.

CDR3 nucleotide sequence: TGTGCCATCAGCCGAGCGGGAGGAGAAGAGACCCAGTACTTC. Its translation is CAISRAGGEETQYF. The genes are TRBV10-3 and TRBJ2-5, with 9 bases aligning to TRBD2. With V trimmed by 6 bases and J by 3 bases, 5 bases remained unmatched. Germline loops: CDR1 ENHRY, CDR2 SYGVKD. The CDR3 extends over 14 amino acids.

The chain carries TRBV4-1 and TRBJ2-7; 7 bases map to TRBD2. This CDR3 comprises 14 residues. With V trimmed by 1 base and J by 3 bases, 3 bases remained unmatched. Germline CDR1 reads MGHRA; CDR2 reads YSYEKL. DNA for the CDR3: TGCGCCAGCAGCCAAGGCGGGAGCCTCTACGAGCAGTACTTC. Translating it yields CASSQGGSLYEQYF.

The rearrangement links TRBV5-1 to TRBJ1-1; D not certain. The CDR3 runs to 15 residues. Germline V gene sequence: CDR1 SGHRS, CDR2 YFSETQ. Trimming pared 5 bases from V and 4 bases from J, leaving 18 bases between. This CDR3 reads CASSHGNFRATEAFF. The CDR3 DNA follows: TGCGCCAGCAGTCACGGGAACTTTCGGGCCACTGAAGCTTTCTTT.

This chain connects TRBV5-6 to TRBJ2-3; D might be TRBD2 (6 bases). From germline, CDR1 is SGHDT and CDR2 YYEEEE. V was trimmed by 3 bases and J by 4 bases, leaving 24 bases between them. The CDR3 is 18 residues long. CDR3 in DNA: TGTGCCAGCAGCTATACTTTGGGGGAGGAGTGGTCGGCAGATACGCAGTATTTT. It is translated as CASSYTLGEEWSADTQYF.

This clone came up a few times. The J gene is TRBJ1-2, the V gene TRBV11-2, with TRBD1 as a possible D gene (5 bases). Germline-derived CDR1 and CDR2 are SGHAT and FQNNGV. V shed 2 bases and J shed 7 bases, with 14 bases lying between them. The CDR3 has 14 residues. CDR3 protein: CASSLLGGRGGYTF. The CDR3 coding sequence is TGTGCCAGCAGCTTATTGGGGGGAAGGGGTGGCTACACCTTC.

This chain connects TRBV4-3 to TRBJ2-7; 8 bases match TRBD1. CDR1 LGHNA and CDR2 YSLEER come from the germline V gene. The CDR3 is made up of 16 amino acids. V lost 0 bases, J lost 3 bases, and 7 bases stayed unmatched. DNA for the CDR3: TGCGCCAGCAGCCAAGAGTTCGGACAGGGTTTCTACGAGCAGTACTTC. The encoded protein is CASSQEFGQGFYEQYF.

This clone showed up just a few times. The V and J genes are TRBV30 and TRBJ1-6; D not resolved. Trimming took off 0 bases at V and 8 bases at J, with 14 bases between the two ends. This CDR3 region has 15 residues. CDR1 GTSNPN and CDR2 SVGIG come from the germline V gene (reference sequence). In DNA, the CDR3 is TGTGCCTGGAGTGTACTCTCTCGACAATATTCACCCCTCCACTTT. Its protein product is CAWSVLSRQYSPLHF.

The chain recombines TRBV27 with TRBJ2-2; 8 bases match TRBD1. CDR3 length equals 18 residues. Unmatched junction bases numbered 14, after V lost 2 bases and J lost 6 bases. Germline-derived CDR1 and CDR2 are MNHEY and SMNVEV (reference sequence). In DNA, the CDR3 is TGTGCCAGCAGTTTAATGATCCTAGGACAGGGTCTATCCGGGGAGCTGTTTTTT. It translates to CASSLMILGQGLSGELFF.

The chain is built from TRBV12-5 and TRBJ2-5; D possibly corresponds to TRBD1 (6 bases). The end of the DNA aligns better with TRBJ2-7, so the J call may be wrong. This CDR3 has 15 residues. From germline, CDR1 is LGHNT and CDR2 FRNRAP. The CDR3 DNA is TGTGCTAGTGCCCCGAGCAGGGGTAGCTCCTACGAGCAGTACTTC. It is translated as CASAPSRGSSYEQYF.

The rearrangement uses TRBV5-6 and TRBJ2-2; unclear D gene. The germline CDR1 and CDR2 sequences are SGHDT and YYEEEE. The CDR3 extends over 13 amino acids. Between the trimmed V and J ends, which lost 4 bases and 3 bases, there was a span of 7 bases. The CDR3 sequence: CASSLRDTGELFF. The CDR3 DNA follows: TGTGCCAGCAGCCTCCGGGACACCGGGGAGCTGTTTTTT.

The chain has TRBV29-1 and TRBJ1-2; D might be TRBD1 (5 bases). The CDR3 length is 11 residues. V lost 4 bases, J lost 8 bases, and 11 bases lay in between. Germline V gene lookup returns CDR1 SQVTM and CDR2 ANQGSEA. CDR3: CSVVKGSGYTF. CDR3 in DNA: TGCAGCGTTGTAAAGGGGTCGGGCTACACCTTC.

In the case of this clone: An end of the junction does not agree with germline; a read error may underlie this. The chain links TRBV14 to TRBJ2-5; possible D gene TRBD2, 5 bases. The DNA end is a closer match to TRBJ2-7, so the J assignment may be wrong. There are 15 residues in the CDR3. Germline lookup yields CDR1 SGHDN and CDR2 FVKESK. The CDR3 DNA reads TGTGCCAGCAGCCAATCGCGGCGGGCCTCCCACGAGCAGTACTTC. Protein product: CASSQSRRASHEQYF.

This sequence joins TRBV19 and TRBJ1-5; 8 nucleotides line up with TRBD1. This CDR3 is 14 amino acids long. V was clipped by 6 bases and J by 3 bases; unmatched bases: 4. Germline CDR1 reads LNHDA; CDR2 reads SQIVND (reference sequence). CDR3 DNA sequence: TGTGCCAGTAGGTACAGGGGGGACAATCAGCCCCAGCATTTT. Protein: CASRYRGDNQPQHF.

V usage is TRBV28 and J usage is TRBJ2-7, with TRBD1 matching 7 bases. This CDR3 is built from 16 residues. The junction had 7 bases not matched to a gene; V was cut back by 2 bases and J by 0 bases. CDR1 MDHEN and CDR2 SYDVKM come from the germline V gene. CDR3 region: CASSLTGTDPSYEQYF. The CDR3 bases are TGTGCCAGCAGTTTAACCGGGACAGACCCCTCCTACGAGCAGTACTTC.

This chain joins TRBV4-1 and TRBJ2-2, with 7 positions matching TRBD2. CDR1 and CDR2 (germline): MGHRA, YSYEKL. The CDR3 sequence is 14 residues long. With 6 bases clipped from V and 3 bases from J, the junction kept 4 bases outside the gene matches. The CDR3 here is CASSRAGDTGELFF. The CDR3 bases are TGCGCCAGCAGTCGTGCGGGGGACACCGGGGAGCTGTTTTTT.

This sequence joins TRBV5-6 and TRBJ2-1, with a tentative D call TRBD2 (6 bases). From germline, CDR1 is SGHDT and CDR2 YYEEEE. V lost 5 bases and J 5 bases, leaving 14 bases between the germline ends. This CDR3 has 14 amino acids. The CDR3 region has the DNA TGTGCCAGCAGACGCGGGACGGGGCACAATGAGCAGTTCTTC. Encoded protein: CASRRGTGHNEQFF.

This chain links TRBV10-1 with TRBJ1-3, with D possibly TRBD1 on 5 matching bases. V lost 6 bases and J 2 bases, leaving 14 bases between the germline ends. This CDR3 spans 15 amino acids. Germline V gene lookup returns CDR1 WNHNN and CDR2 SYGVQD (reference sequence). CDR3 in amino acids: CASRDIRVPGNTIYF. The CDR3 DNA reads as TGCGCCAGCAGGGATATCAGGGTTCCTGGAAACACCATATATTTT.

The genes are TRBV12-5 and TRBJ1-5; 7 bases are shared with TRBD1. The V segment lost 9 bases and the J segment 2 bases; nucleotides outside the gene matches: 7. Germline values: CDR1 LGHNT, CDR2 FRNRAP. This CDR3 has 14 residues. The CDR3 region is CASMTGTRNQPQHF. The CDR3 DNA follows: TGTGCTAGCATGACAGGGACCCGCAATCAGCCCCAGCATTTT.

With regard to this clone: Other DNA sequences of this sample code for an identical CDR3. The V and J genes are TRBV7-2 and TRBJ2-1; D unclear. CDR1 is SGHTA and CDR2 is FQGNSA in the germline V gene. Trimming cost V 9 bases and J 7 bases, with 16 bases left between them. The CDR3 length is 13 residues. In nucleotides, the CDR3 is TGTGCCAGTCGTCAGGTGGGTGAGAATGAGCAGTTCTTC. As protein: CASRQVGENEQFF.

This sequence joins TRBV5-1 and TRBJ2-6; D may be TRBD2 (5 bases). Germline CDR1 is SGHRS and CDR2 is YFSETQ. V lost 1 base and J 0 bases, leaving 8 bases between the germline ends. The CDR3 consists of 16 residues. CDR3 nucleotide sequence: TGCGCCAGCAGCTTGCGGGAATCCTCTGGGGCCAACGTCCTGACTTTC. Its protein product is CASSLRESSGANVLTF.